This is a list of T cell receptor beta chains from one sample in a study of beta chain features in type 1 diabetes. Measured with immunoSEQ multiplex PCR; TCRdb has only the in-frame clones, and not every one. The repertoire holds 50,000 to 65,000 clones, around 40% seen once, with roughly 1.5% in the top ten. Sequenced material: Tregs from blood. Receptors originate from a man aged 30 to 39 with type 1 diabetes. CDR3s include the opening cysteine and the closing phenylalanine or tryptophan. The D gene is left open where the match is weak. The size field is filled for only some rows; it gives once, few, many or a size class.

size	J	V	D	CDR3	DNA
NA	TRBJ2-1	TRBV19	NA	CASKSGVDEQFF	TGTGCCAGTAAGTCCGGGGTCGATGAGCAGTTCTTC
NA	TRBJ2-7	TRBV6-1	TRBD2	CASSGGTSGSSLHEQYF	TGTGCCAGCAGTGGGGGGACTAGCGGGAGCTCCCTCCACGAGCAGTACTTC
once	TRBJ2-3	TRBV7-6	TRBD2	CAITSGSTDTQYF	TGTGCCATAACTAGCGGTAGCACAGATACGCAGTATTTT
few	TRBJ2-7	TRBV14	TRBD2	CASRSSGDYEQYF	TGTGCCAGCAGGTCTAGCGGAGACTACGAGCAGTACTTC
NA	TRBJ1-3	TRBV7-7	NA	CASSSGPRGGTIYF	TGTGCCAGCAGTTCAGGGCCCCGCGGGGGCACCATATATTTT
NA	TRBJ1-1	TRBV27	NA	CASSFSGRMNTEAFF	TGTGCCAGCAGTTTCAGCGGGAGGATGAACACTGAAGCTTTCTTT
once	TRBJ1-2	TRBV5-1	NA	CASSLSSERSGYTF	TGCGCCAGCAGCTTGTCGTCAGAAAGGAGTGGCTACACCTTC
NA	TRBJ2-2	TRBV5-1	TRBD2	CASSTTSGRTTGELFF	TGCGCCAGCAGCACAACTAGCGGGAGGACCACCGGGGAGCTGTTTTTT
NA	TRBJ2-1	TRBV5-1	TRBD1	CASRATGTGYNEQFF	TGCGCCAGCAGGGCTACCGGGACAGGGTACAATGAGCAGTTCTTC
few	TRBJ2-1	TRBV29-1	NA	CSVTRNSGDDNEQFF	TGCAGCGTTACCCGGAATAGCGGAGATGACAATGAGCAGTTCTTC
few	TRBJ2-7	TRBV6-1	NA	CASSSETREVEQYF	TGTGCCAGCAGTTCTGAGACTAGGGAGGTCGAGCAGTACTTC
few	TRBJ1-2	TRBV2	NA	CASQGTTYGYTF	TGTGCCAGCCAGGGGACAACCTATGGCTACACCTTC
NA	TRBJ2-5	TRBV6-6	TRBD2	CASSSSGSYPETQYF	TGTGCCAGCAGTTCTAGCGGGAGTTACCCAGAGACCCAGTACTTC
NA	TRBJ2-1	TRBV6-5	NA	CASSYFGAYNEQFF	TGTGCCAGCAGTTACTTCGGGGCCTACAATGAGCAGTTCTTC
few	TRBJ2-1	TRBV28	TRBD2	CASSTPLAGGNEQFF	TGTGCCAGCAGTACCCCACTAGCGGGGGGGAATGAGCAGTTCTTC
NA	TRBJ2-2	TRBV5-1	TRBD2	CASSFSGRTGELFF	TGCGCCAGCAGCTTTAGCGGGAGGACCGGGGAGCTGTTTTTT
NA	TRBJ2-7	TRBV7-2	NA	CASSFSYEQYF	TGTGCCAGCAGCTTTAGCTACGAGCAGTACTTC